This T cell receptor beta chain was captured in a study of blood T cells in healthy people across ages. Trimming cost V 8 bases and J 8 bases, with 15 bases left between them. Per the germline V gene, CDR1 is SQVTM and CDR2 is ANQGSEA. The CDR3 is 11 residues long. With a J-beta primer mix and a sample-barcoded 5' primer, a second PCR ran about 7 to 11 cycles. TCRdb independently ran MiXCR on the 5' RACE reads; one entry per CDR3 protein. The data show about 1.4 million distinct CDR3 sequences, approximately 59% seen once. The sample comprised blood. V usage is TRBV29-1 and J usage is TRBJ1-2; a weak D match, TRBD1 (5 bases). The receptor comes from a man between 18 and 29 years old in good health. The CDR3, as DNA: TGCAGCTTCGGAGGGGTCGACGGCTACACCTTC. It translates to CSFGGVDGYTF.